These 9 T cell receptor beta chains were sequenced from one sample in a study of CD8+ T cells in alopecia areata. TCR sequencing used cDNA made by reverse transcription of extracted RNA. Some clones are missing from TCRdb's copy, which holds only in-frame ones; the method was immunoSEQ multiplex PCR. The sample yields over 30,000 clones, roughly 80% seen once. The specimen was NKG2D-low CD8+ T cells sorted from blood. The receptor set was obtained from a human donor with alopecia areata.

This sequence joins TRBV18 and TRBJ2-7; TRBD1 matches at 9 bases. The CDR3 is made up of 15 amino acids. The germline V gene has CDR1 KGHSH and CDR2 LQKENI. V shed 0 bases and J 5 bases; nucleotides not matched to a gene: 5. The CDR3 DNA is TGTGCCAGCTCACCACCGGGACAGGGCTTGAACGAGCAGTACTTC. It codes for CASSPPGQGLNEQYF.

J is TRBJ2-7 and V is TRBV14; TRBD1 matches 8 bases. The CDR3 has 16 residues. The V gene end was trimmed by 6 bases and the J gene end by 1 base; junction bases not matched to a gene: 11. Germline values: CDR1 SGHDN, CDR2 FVKESK. The CDR3 DNA reads as TGTGCCAGCAGTTCTAATCACAGGGGGAGATCCTACGAGCAGTACTTC. Encoded protein: CASSSNHRGRSYEQYF.

The chain carries TRBV7-8 and TRBJ2-3, with D maybe TRBD2 (5 bases). Germline V lookup: CDR1 SGHVS, CDR2 FQNEAQ. V lost 10 bases, J lost 2 bases, and 16 bases lay in between. The CDR3 has 14 residues. The CDR3 DNA sequence: TGTGCCATCACCCCCCCGGGAACCACAGATACGCAGTATTTT. Its translation: CAITPPGTTDTQYF.

The chain carries TRBV27 and TRBJ2-7; 12 bases map to TRBD1. Germline V gene lookup returns CDR1 MNHEY and CDR2 SMNVEV (reference sequence). The V segment lost 6 bases and the J segment 7 bases; nucleotides outside the gene matches: 10. This CDR3 region has 15 residues. For the CDR3, the DNA is TGTGCCAGCAGAGAATCGGGACAGGGGGCGCGGGAGCAGTACTTC. Amino acids: CASRESGQGAREQYF.

The chain is built from TRBV29-1 and TRBJ2-7; D not resolved. Germline CDR1 is SQVTM and CDR2 is ANQGSEA. This CDR3 contains 13 residues. Trimming took off 4 bases at V and 0 bases at J, with 10 bases between the two ends. Here the CDR3 DNA reads TGCAGCGTTGGCGCCCGAAGCTCCTACGAGCAGTACTTC. It encodes CSVGARSSYEQYF.

The chain has TRBV19 and TRBJ2-1; 10 bases agree with TRBD1. Trimming removed 5 bases from V and 10 bases from J; junction bases left unmatched: 8. Germline V gives CDR1 LNHDA, CDR2 SQIVND (reference sequence). The CDR3 length is 14 residues. DNA for the CDR3: TGTGCCAGTAGTCCATGGACAGGGGGACGCGAGCAGTTCTTC. As protein: CASSPWTGGREQFF.

V is TRBV6-4 and J is TRBJ2-3; no definite D call. The CDR3 contains 15 residues. Germline values: CDR1 MRHNA, CDR2 SNTAGT. V shed 5 bases and J shed 2 bases, with 14 bases lying between them. The CDR3: CASSKRIEPTDTQYF. The CDR3 DNA sequence: TGTGCCAGCAGTAAGAGAATAGAACCCACAGATACGCAGTATTTT.

The chain couples TRBV7-9 to TRBJ2-7; no definite D call. The CDR3 covers 12 residues. Germline-derived CDR1 and CDR2 are SEHNR and FQNEAQ (reference sequence). Trimming shortened V by 5 bases and J by 2 bases, and 7 bases separated the two germline ends. The chain's CDR3 is CASSGDTYEQYF. CDR3 bases: TGTGCCAGCAGCGGCGATACCTACGAGCAGTACTTC.

This clone is medium-sized. The CDR3 region has the DNA TGTGCCAGCAGCTTAGGGACTCAGCCCCAGCATTTT. Its translation: CASSLGTQPQHF. The V call is TRBV7-8, the J call TRBJ1-5; D not certain. V lost 1 base and J 6 bases, leaving 4 bases between the germline ends. There are 12 residues in the CDR3. Germline assignment: CDR1 SGHVS and CDR2 FQNEAQ. Full variable domain (rest looked up from reference TRBV7-8 and TRBJ1-5): GAGVSQSPRYKVAKRGQDVALRCDPISGHVSLFWYQQALGQGPEFLTYFQNEAQLDKSGLPSDRFFAERPEGSVSTLKIQRTQQEDSAVYLCASSLGTQPQHFGDGTRLSIL.